This T cell receptor beta chain stems from a study of shared T cell receptors in the human thymus. Libraries were prepared by immunoSEQ multiplex PCR; TCRdb keeps only in-frame clonotypes and omits some of them. The sample lists tens of thousands of clones; about 96% were seen once. This CDR3 has 18 amino acids. Germline V gives CDR1 ENHRY, CDR2 SYGVKD. Trimming removed 2 bases from V and 5 bases from J; junction bases left unmatched: 12. The V gene is TRBV10-3, the J gene TRBJ1-6; 7 positions agree with TRBD1. This TCR was sampled from a human donor. Sequences were obtained from thymocytes. The CDR3 loop is CAISESPFLQGDNSPLHF. The CDR3 region has the DNA TGTGCCATCAGTGAGAGCCCCTTTCTGCAGGGGGATAATTCACCCCTCCACTTT.